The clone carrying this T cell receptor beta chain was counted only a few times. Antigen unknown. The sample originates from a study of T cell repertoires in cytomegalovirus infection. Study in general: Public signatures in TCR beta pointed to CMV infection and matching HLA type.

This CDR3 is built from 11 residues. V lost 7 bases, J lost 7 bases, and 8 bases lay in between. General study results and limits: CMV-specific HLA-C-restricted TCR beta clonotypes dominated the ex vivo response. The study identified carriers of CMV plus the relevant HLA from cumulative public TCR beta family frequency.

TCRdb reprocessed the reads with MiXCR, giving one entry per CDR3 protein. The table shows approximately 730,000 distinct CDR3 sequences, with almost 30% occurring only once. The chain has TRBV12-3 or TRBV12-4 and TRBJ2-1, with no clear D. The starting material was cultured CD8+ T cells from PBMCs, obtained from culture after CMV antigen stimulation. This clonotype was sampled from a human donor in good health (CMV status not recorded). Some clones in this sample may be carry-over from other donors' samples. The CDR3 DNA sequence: TGTGCCAGCAACCACAAAAATGAGCAGTTCTTC. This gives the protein CASNHKNEQFF.